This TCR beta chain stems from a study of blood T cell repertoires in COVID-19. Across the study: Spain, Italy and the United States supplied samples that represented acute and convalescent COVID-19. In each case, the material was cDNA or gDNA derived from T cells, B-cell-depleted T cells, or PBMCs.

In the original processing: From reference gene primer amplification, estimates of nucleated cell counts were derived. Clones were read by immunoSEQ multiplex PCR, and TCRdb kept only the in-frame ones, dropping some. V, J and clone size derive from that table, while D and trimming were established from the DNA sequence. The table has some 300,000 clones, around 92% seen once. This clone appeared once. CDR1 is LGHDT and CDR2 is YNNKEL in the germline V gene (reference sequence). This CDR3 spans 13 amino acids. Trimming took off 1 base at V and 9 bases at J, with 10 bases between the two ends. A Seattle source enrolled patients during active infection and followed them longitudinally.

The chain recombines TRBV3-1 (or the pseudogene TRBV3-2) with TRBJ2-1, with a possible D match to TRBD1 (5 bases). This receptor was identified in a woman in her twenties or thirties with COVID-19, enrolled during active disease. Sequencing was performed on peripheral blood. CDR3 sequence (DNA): TGTGCCAGCAGCCAAGCCCGAAGGGGTGAGCAGTTCTTC. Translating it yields CASSQARRGEQFF.